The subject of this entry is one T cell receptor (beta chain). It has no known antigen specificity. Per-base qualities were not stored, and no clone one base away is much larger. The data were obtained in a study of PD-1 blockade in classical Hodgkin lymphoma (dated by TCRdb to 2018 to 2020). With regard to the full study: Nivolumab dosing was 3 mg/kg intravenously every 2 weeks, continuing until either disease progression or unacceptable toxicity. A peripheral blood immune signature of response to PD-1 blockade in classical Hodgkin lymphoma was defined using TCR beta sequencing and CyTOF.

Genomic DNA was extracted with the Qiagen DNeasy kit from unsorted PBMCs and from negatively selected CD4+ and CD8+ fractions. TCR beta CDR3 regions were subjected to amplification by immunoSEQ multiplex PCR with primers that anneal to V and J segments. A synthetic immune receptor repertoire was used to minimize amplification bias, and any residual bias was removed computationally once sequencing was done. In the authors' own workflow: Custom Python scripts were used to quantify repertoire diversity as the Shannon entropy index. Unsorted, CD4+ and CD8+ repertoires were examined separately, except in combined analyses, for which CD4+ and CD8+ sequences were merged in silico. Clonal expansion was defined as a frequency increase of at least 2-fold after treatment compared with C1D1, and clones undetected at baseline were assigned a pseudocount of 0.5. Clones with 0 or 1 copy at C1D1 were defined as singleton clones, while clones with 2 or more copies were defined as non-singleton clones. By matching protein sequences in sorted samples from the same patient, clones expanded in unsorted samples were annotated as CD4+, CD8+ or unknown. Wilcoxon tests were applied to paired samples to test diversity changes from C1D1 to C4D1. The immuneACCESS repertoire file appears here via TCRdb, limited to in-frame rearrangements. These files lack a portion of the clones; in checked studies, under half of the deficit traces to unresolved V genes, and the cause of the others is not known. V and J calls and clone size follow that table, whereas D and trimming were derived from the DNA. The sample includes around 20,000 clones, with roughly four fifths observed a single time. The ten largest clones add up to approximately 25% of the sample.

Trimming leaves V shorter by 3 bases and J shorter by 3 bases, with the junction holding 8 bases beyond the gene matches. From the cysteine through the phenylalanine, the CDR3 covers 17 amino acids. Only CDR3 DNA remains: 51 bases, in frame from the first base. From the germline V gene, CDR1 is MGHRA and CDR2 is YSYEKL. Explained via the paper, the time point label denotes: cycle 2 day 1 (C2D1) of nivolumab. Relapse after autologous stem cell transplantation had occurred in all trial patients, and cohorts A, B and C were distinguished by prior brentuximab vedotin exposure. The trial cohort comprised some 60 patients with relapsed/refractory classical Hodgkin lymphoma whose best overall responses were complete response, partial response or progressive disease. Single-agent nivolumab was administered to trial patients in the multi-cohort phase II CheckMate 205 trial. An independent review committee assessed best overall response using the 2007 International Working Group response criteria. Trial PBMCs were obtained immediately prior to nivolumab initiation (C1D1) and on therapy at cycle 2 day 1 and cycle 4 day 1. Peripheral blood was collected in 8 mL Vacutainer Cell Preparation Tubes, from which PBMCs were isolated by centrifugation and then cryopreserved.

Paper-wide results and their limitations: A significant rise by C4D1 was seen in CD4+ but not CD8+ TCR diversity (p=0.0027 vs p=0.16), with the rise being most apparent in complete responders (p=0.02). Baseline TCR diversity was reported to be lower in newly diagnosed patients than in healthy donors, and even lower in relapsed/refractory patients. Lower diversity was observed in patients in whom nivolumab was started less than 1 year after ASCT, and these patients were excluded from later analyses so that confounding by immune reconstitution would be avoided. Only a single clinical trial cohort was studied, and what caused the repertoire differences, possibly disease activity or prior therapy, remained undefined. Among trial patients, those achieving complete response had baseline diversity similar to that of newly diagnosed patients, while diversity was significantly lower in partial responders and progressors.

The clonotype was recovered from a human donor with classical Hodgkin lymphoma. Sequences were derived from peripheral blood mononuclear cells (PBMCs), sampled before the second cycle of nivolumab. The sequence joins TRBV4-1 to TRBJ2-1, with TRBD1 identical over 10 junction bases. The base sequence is TGCGCCAGCAGCCACGCCCCGGGACAGGGGAACTACAATGAGCAGTTCTTC. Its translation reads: CASSHAPGQGNYNEQFF.